This T cell receptor beta chain derives from a study of T-cell reconstitution after alpha-beta-depleted transplantation in children. General study points: It was surviving recipient T cells and thymic progenitors that gave some patients high TCRbeta diversity at day 60. Reportedly, roughly two months post-transplant, alpha-beta T cells arose from several hundred expanded graft clones. Newly generated T cells supplied most T-cell counts and diversity one year post-transplant.

During its preparation, the TCRbeta library received unique molecular identifiers. TCRdb re-derived calls from the PCR reads in MiXCR, one entry per CDR3 protein. The sample contains more than 500,000 distinct CDR3 sequences, approximately 10% of which appear only once. There are a few counts of this clonotype. Its target is not known. Trimming left V 2 bases short and J 0 bases short, with 8 bases between. This CDR3 comprises 15 residues. Sample: PBMCs, mostly from graft donor cells, taken 180 days after TCRalphabeta/CD19-depleted stem cell transplant. The sequence was obtained from a female patient aged 2 to 10 who had a stem cell transplant for aplastic anemia, so the T cells may come from the graft donor. The rearrangement joins TRBV12-3 or TRBV12-4 to TRBJ1-5; D unresolved. CDR3 region: CASSLRQYSNQPQHF. Written as DNA, the CDR3 is TGTGCCAGCAGTTTACGGCAATATAGCAATCAGCCCCAGCATTTT.